Each of the 5 T cell receptor beta chains below was sequenced from the same sample in a study of cytomegalovirus exposure and HLA in healthy donors. The study ran its PCR with 60 Vbeta and 13 Jbeta primers. Assay used: immunoSEQ multiplex PCR; TCRdb lists only in-frame clones, some missing. The sample consists of about 160,000 clones, around 90% of them appearing once. The sample was PBMCs. The source of these receptors is a woman in her twenties or thirties in good health and CMV-seronegative.

V gene TRBV4-1 combines with J gene TRBJ1-1; maybe TRBD1 (6 bases). V lost 0 bases, J lost 0 bases, and 8 bases lay in between. Germline lookup yields CDR1 MGHRA and CDR2 YSYEKL. CDR3 length equals 15 residues. The CDR3 loop is CASSQDKGVNTEAFF. The DNA of the CDR3 is TGCGCCAGCAGCCAAGATAAGGGGGTGAACACTGAAGCTTTCTTT.

V and J are TRBV4-1 and TRBJ1-6, with a tentative D call TRBD1 (6 bases). Germline CDR1 is MGHRA and CDR2 is YSYEKL. V lost 1 base and J 15 bases, leaving 25 bases between the germline ends. This CDR3 contains 17 residues. The CDR3 DNA is TGCGCCAGCAGCCAAGGAGGGGGTAGAGACAAGGGCAGGCTCCTCCACTTT. This gives the protein CASSQGGGRDKGRLLHF.

The V call is TRBV19, the J call TRBJ1-1; 7 bases map to TRBD1. With 4 bases clipped from V and 8 bases from J, the junction kept 10 bases outside the gene matches. The CDR3 length is 14 residues. Germline loops: CDR1 LNHDA, CDR2 SQIVND (reference sequence). The CDR3 here is CASSNPTGIGEAFF. DNA for the CDR3: TGTGCCAGTAGTAACCCGACAGGGATAGGGGAAGCTTTCTTT.

The rearrangement links TRBV19 to TRBJ2-1, with D perhaps TRBD2 (5 bases). Between the trimmed V and J ends, which lost 0 bases and 12 bases, there was a span of 12 bases. The CDR3 sequence is 13 residues long. CDR1 and CDR2 (germline): LNHDA, SQIVND (reference sequence). As DNA, the CDR3 is TGTGCCAGTAGTATAGATTCGGCCCGGGGGCAGTTCTTC. Its translation is CASSIDSARGQFF. Drawing the rest from reference TRBV19 and TRBJ2-1, the complete variable domain is DGGITQSPKYLFRKEGQNVTLSCEQNLNHDAMYWYRQDPGQGLRLIYYSQIVNDFQKGDIAEGYSVSREKKESFPLTVTSAQKNPTAFYLCASSIDSARGQFFGPGTRLTVL.

This rearrangement joins TRBV6-5 to TRBJ2-7; D is perhaps TRBD1 (6 bases). Germline CDR1 is MNHEY and CDR2 is SVGAGI. The CDR3 is made up of 15 amino acids. Deletions cut 6 bases from V and 2 bases from J, with 17 bases between. CDR3 DNA: TGTGCCAGCAGGGGGACGGTGGACAGAGCCTACGAGCAGTACTTC. Amino acids: CASRGTVDRAYEQYF.